This T cell receptor (beta chain) was sequenced in a study of vaccination and CD4 T cells after COVID-19. In the case of this clonotype: Its antigen is as yet unknown.

The Oncomine TCR Beta short-read assay was applied to DNA of cultured CD4+ T cells. TCRdb redid the calling of the PCR reads with MiXCR, one entry per CDR3 protein. Counted here are 20,000 to 25,000 distinct CDR3 sequences, around 30% occurring once; the ten biggest clones make up 8.6%. Germline values: CDR1 MDHEN, CDR2 SYDVKM. The CDR3 consists of 18 residues. The J segment lost 1 base and the V segment lost 3 bases, leaving 13 bases of the junction unmatched. Time point indicated: late sampling 161 to 241 days after vaccination in three convalescent patients. Treatment described: roughly 11-day PBMC culture with coronavirus spike peptide pools or control peptides (ViraFEST assay).

The rearrangement links TRBV28 to TRBJ2-3, with TRBD1 matching over 7 bases. This sequence was found in a human donor who had recovered from COVID-19. Sample: CD4+ T cells from blood, cultured in vitro, taken about 7 months after SARS-CoV-2 vaccination. CDR3 bases: TGTGCCAGCAGTTTCCTCCCGGGGCAGGGGGTACGCACAGATACGCAGTATTTT. As protein: CASSFLPGQGVRTDTQYF.